The present T cell receptor beta chain was sequenced within a study of shared clonotypes between healthy human individuals. Sequencing used immunoSEQ multiplex PCR; TCRdb keeps in-frame clones, though not all of them. The sample gives roughly 2.2 million clones, approximately 93% of which show up once; about 0.37% is in the top ten. The V end lost 2 bases, the J end lost 8 bases, and 12 bases lay between the germline ends. CDR1 is SNHLY, CDR2 FYNNEI, per germline. The CDR3 contains 14 residues. This clone was detected only once. This TCR came from a man aged 18 to 35 in good health. Some clones in this sample may be carry-over from other donors' samples. The V gene is TRBV2, the J gene TRBJ1-4; maybe TRBD1 (5 bases). The sequencing sample was made of naive CD4+ T cells from PBMCs. Subset: CD45RA+ positively selected. This CDR3 reads CASSEFLRGEKLFF. DNA for the CDR3: TGTGCCAGCAGTGAATTTTTGAGGGGAGAAAAACTGTTTTTT.